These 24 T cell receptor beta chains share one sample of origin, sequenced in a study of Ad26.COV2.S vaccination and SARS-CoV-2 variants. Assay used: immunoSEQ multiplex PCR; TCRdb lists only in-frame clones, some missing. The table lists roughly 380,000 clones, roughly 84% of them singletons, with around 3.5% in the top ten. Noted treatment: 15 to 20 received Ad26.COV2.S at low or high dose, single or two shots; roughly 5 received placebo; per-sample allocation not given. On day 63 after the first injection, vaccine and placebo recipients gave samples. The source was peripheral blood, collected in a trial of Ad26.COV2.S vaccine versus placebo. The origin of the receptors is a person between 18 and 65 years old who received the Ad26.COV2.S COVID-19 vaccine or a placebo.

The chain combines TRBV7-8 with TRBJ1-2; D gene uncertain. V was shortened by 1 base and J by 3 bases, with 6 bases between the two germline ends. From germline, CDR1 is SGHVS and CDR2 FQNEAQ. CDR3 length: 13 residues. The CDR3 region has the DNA TGTGCCAGCAGCTTAGTGGTAGACTATGGCTACACCTTC. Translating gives CASSLVVDYGYTF. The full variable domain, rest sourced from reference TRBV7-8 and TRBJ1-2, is GAGVSQSPRYKVAKRGQDVALRCDPISGHVSLFWYQQALGQGPEFLTYFQNEAQLDKSGLPSDRFFAERPEGSVSTLKIQRTQQEDSAVYLCASSLVVDYGYTFGSGTRLTVV.

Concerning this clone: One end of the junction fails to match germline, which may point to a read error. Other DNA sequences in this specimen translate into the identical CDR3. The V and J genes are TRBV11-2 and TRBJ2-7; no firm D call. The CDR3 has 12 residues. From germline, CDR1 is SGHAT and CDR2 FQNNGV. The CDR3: CASSLSSYEQYF. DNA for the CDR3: TGTGCCAGCAGCCTAAGTTCCTACGAGCAGTATTTC.

The DNA of the CDR3 is TGTGCCAGCAGCACCCCCAGGGATCTCACAGATACGCAGTATTTT. Its protein is CASSTPRDLTDTQYF. V usage is TRBV7-8 and J usage is TRBJ2-3; maybe TRBD1 (5 bases). CDR1 and CDR2 (germline): SGHVS, FQNEAQ. V shed 5 bases and J shed 2 bases, with 14 bases lying between them. The CDR3 totals 15 residues.

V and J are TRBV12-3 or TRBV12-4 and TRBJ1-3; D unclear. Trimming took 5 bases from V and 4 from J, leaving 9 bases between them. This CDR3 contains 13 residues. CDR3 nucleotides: TGTGCCAGCAGTCCAAGGATCGGAAACACCATATATTTT. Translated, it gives CASSPRIGNTIYF.

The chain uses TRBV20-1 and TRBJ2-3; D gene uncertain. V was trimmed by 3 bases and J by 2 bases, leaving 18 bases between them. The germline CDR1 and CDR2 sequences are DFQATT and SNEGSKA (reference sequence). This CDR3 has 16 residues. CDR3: CSASPFPDKATDTQYF. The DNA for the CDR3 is TGCAGTGCTAGTCCTTTTCCAGACAAGGCCACAGATACGCAGTATTTT.

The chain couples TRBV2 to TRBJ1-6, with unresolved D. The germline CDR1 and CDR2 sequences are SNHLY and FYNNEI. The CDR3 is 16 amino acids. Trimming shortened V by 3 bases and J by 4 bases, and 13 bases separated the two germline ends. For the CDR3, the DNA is TGTGCCAGCAGTGACCGGAAGTTTACTTATAATTCACCCCTCCACTTT. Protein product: CASSDRKFTYNSPLHF.

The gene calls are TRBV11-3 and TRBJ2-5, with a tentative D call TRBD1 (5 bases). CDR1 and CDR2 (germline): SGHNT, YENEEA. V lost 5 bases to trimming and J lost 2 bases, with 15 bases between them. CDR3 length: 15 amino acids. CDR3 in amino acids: CASSPGQRKQETQYF. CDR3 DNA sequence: TGTGCCAGCAGCCCCGGACAACGAAAGCAAGAGACCCAGTACTTC. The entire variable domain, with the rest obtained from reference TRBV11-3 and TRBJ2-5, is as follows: EAGVVQSPRYKIIEKKQPVAFWCNPISGHNTLYWYLQNLGQGPELLIRYENEEAVDDSQLPKDRFSAERLKGVDSTLKIQPAELGDSAVYLCASSPGQRKQETQYFGPGTRLLVL.

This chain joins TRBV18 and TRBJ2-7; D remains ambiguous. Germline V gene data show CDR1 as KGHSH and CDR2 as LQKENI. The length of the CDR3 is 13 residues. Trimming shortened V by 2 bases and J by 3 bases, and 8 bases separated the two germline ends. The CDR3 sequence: CASSPGKGYEQYF. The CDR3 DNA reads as TGTGCCAGCTCACCAGGGAAGGGCTACGAGCAGTACTTC.

DNA for the CDR3: TGTGCCAGCAACGAATGGTTGAGGACTTCACCCCTCCACTTT. Amino acid sequence: CASNEWLRTSPLHF. The chain links TRBV2 to TRBJ1-6; D call uncertain. This CDR3 is built from 14 residues. V was cut by 7 bases and J by 9 bases, with 16 bases left in between. CDR1 and CDR2 from the germline V gene are SNHLY and FYNNEI.

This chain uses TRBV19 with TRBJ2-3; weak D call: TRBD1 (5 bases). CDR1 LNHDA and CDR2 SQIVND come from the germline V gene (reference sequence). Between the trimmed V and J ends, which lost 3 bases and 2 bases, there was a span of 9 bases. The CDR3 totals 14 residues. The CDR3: CASSIPTDTDTQYF. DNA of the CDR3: TGTGCCAGTAGTATCCCGACAGACACAGATACGCAGTATTTT.

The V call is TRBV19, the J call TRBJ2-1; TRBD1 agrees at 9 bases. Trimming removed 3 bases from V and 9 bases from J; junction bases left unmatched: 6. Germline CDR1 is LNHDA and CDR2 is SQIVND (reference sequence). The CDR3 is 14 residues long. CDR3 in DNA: TGTGCCAGTAGTATCGGGGGGACAGGGAGTGAGCAGTTCTTC. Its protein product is CASSIGGTGSEQFF.

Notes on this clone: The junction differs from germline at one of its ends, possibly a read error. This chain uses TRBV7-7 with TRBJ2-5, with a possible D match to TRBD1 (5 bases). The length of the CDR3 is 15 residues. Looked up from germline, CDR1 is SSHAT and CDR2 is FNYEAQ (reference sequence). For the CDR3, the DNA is TGTGCTAGCAGCTTAAATTTGCAGGGACAAGAGACCCAGTACTTC. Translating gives CASSLNLQGQETQYF. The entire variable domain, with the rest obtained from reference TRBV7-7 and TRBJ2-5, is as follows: GAGVSQSPRYKVTKRGQDVTLRCDPISSHATLYWYQQALGQGPEFLTYFNYEAQPDKSGLPSDRFSAERPEGSISTLTIQRTEQRDSAMYRCASSLNLQGQETQYFGPGTRLLVL.

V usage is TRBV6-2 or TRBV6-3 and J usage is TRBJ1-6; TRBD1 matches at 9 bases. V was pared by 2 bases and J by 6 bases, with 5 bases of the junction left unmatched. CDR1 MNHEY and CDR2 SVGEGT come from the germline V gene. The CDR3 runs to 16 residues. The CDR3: CASSYRTGVSNSPLHF. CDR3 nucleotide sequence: TGTGCCAGCAGTTACCGGACAGGGGTCTCTAATTCACCCCTCCACTTT.

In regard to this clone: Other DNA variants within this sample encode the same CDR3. CDR3 loop: CSVEDRGNEQFF. The CDR3 DNA reads as TGCAGCGTTGAAGACCGGGGAAATGAGCAGTTCTTC. This chain links TRBV29-1 with TRBJ2-1, with D possibly matching TRBD2 (5 bases). Trimming left V 0 bases short and J 7 bases short, with 7 bases between. The CDR3 is 12 residues long. Germline V gives CDR1 SQVTM, CDR2 ANQGSEA.

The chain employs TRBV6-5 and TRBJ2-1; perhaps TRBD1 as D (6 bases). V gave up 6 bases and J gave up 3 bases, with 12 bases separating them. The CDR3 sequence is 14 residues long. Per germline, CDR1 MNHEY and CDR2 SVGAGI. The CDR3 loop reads CASSSRGDYNEQFF. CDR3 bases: TGTGCCAGCAGCTCCAGGGGCGACTACAATGAGCAGTTCTTC.

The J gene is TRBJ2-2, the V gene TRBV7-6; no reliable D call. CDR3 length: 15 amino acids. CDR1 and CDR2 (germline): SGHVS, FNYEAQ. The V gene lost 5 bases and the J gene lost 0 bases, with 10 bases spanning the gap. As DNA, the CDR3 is TGTGCCAGCAGCCGAGGTCCATCGAACACCGGGGAGCTGTTTTTT. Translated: CASSRGPSNTGELFF.

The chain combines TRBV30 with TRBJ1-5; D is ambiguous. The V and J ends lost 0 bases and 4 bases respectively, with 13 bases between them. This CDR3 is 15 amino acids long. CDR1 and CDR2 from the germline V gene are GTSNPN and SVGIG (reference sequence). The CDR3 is CAWSVPGLRNQPQHF. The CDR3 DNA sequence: TGTGCCTGGAGTGTGCCGGGCCTGAGGAATCAGCCCCAGCATTTT.

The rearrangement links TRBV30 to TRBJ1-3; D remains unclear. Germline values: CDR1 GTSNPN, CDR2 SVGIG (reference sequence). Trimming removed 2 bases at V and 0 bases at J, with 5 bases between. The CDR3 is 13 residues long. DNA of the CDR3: TGTGCCTGGAGTATGAGCTCTGGAAACACCATATATTTT. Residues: CAWSMSSGNTIYF.

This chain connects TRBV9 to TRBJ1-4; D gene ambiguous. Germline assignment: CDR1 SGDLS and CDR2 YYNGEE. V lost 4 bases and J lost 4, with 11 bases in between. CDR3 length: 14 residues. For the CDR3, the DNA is TGTGCCAGCAGCCTGGAAGGGCTTAATGAAAAACTGTTTTTT. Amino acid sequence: CASSLEGLNEKLFF.

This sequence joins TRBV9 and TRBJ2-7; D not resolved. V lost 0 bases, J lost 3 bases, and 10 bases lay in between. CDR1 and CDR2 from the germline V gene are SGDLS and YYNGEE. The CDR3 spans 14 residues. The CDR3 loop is CASSVGWQNYEQYF. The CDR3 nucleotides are TGTGCCAGCAGCGTAGGTTGGCAGAACTACGAGCAGTACTTC.

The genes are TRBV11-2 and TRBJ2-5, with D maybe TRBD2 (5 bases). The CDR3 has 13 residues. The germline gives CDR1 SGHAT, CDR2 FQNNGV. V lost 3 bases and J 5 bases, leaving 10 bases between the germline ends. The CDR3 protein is CASSLQVAETQYF. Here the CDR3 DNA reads TGTGCCAGCAGCTTGCAGGTAGCGGAGACCCAGTACTTC.

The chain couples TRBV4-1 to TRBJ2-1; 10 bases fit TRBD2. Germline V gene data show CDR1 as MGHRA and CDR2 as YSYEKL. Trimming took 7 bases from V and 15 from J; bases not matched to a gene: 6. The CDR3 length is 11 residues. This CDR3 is CASKRGGDLFF. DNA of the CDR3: TGCGCCAGCAAGCGGGGGGGCGATCTGTTCTTC.

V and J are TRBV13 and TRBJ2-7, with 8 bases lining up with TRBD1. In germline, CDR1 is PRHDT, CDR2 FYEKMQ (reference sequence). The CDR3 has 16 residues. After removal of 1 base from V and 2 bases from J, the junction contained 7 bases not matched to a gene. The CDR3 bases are TGTGCCAGCAGCTTAGAGGCACAGGGGGTAACCTACGAGCAGTACTTC. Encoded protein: CASSLEAQGVTYEQYF.

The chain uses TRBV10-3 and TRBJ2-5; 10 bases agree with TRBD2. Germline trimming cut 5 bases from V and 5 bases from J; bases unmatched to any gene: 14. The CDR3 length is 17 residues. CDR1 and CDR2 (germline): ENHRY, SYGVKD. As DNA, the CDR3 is TGTGCCATCAGTCCCCGGGCCAGCGGGGGGGTAAGGGAGACCCAGTACTTC. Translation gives CAISPRASGGVRETQYF.